This T cell receptor (beta chain) was identified during a study of cytomegalovirus exposure and HLA in healthy donors. Researchers ran the PCR with 60 Vbeta and 13 Jbeta primers. Repertoires were generated with immunoSEQ multiplex PCR, while TCRdb's copy carries only in-frame clones and drops some. The repertoire has about 120,000 clones, over 60% of them found once; the top ten carry more than 6.5%. CDR3 length: 16 amino acids. Germline CDR1 SGHTA, CDR2 FQGTGA. Trimming removed 5 bases from V and 3 bases from J; junction bases left unmatched: 10. This sequence originates from a woman between 40 and 55 years old in good health and CMV-seropositive. This chain uses TRBV7-3 with TRBJ2-7; TRBD1 matches at 10 bases. Source material: PBMCs. The CDR3: CASSQAPGQGSYEQYF. CDR3 coding DNA: TGTGCCAGCAGCCAGGCGCCGGGACAGGGGAGCTACGAGCAGTACTTC.